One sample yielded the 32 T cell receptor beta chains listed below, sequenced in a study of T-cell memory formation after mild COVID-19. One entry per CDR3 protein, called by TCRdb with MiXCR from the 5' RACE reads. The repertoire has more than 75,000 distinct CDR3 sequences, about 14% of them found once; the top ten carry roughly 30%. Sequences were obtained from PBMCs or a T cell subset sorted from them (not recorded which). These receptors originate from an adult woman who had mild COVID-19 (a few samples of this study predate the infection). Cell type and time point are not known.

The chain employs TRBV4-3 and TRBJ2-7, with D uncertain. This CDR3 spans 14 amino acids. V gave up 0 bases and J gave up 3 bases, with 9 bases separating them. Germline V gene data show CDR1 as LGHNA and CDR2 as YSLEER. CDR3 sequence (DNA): TGCGCCAGCAGCCAAGATTCTCAAGGCTACGAGCAGTACTTC. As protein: CASSQDSQGYEQYF.

The chain's CDR3 is CSARLYLGGSRTDTQYF. DNA for the CDR3: TGCAGTGCTAGGCTATACCTGGGGGGGAGTAGGACAGATACGCAGTATTTT. This chain uses TRBV20-1 with TRBJ2-3, with 7 bases that match TRBD2. The V segment lost 3 bases and the J segment 3 bases; nucleotides outside the gene matches: 15. Germline values: CDR1 DFQATT, CDR2 SNEGSKA (reference sequence). This CDR3 contains 17 residues.

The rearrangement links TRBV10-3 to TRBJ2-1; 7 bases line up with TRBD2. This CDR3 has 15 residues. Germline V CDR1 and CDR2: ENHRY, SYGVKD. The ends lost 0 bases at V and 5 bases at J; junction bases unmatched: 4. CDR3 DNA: TGTGCCATCAGTGAGTCCCAGCGGGGCCACAATGAGCAGTTCTTC. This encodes CAISESQRGHNEQFF.

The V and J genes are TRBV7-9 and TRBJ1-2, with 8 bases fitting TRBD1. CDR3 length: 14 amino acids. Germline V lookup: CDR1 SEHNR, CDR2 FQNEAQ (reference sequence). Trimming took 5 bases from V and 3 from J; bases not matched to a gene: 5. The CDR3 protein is CASSPLTGDYGYTF. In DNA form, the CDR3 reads TGTGCCAGCAGCCCATTGACAGGGGACTATGGCTACACCTTC. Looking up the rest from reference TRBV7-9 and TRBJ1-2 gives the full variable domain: DTGVSQNPRHKITKRGQNVTFRCDPISEHNRLYWYRQTLGQGPEFLTYFQNEAQLEKSRLLSDRFSAERPKGSFSTLEIQRTEQGDSAMYLCASSPLTGDYGYTFGSGTRLTVV.

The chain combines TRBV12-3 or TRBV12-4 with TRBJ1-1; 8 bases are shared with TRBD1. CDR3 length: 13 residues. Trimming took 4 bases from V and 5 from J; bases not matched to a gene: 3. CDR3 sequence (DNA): TGTGCCAGCAGTTCGACAGGGGAAACTGAAGCTTTCTTT. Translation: CASSSTGETEAFF.

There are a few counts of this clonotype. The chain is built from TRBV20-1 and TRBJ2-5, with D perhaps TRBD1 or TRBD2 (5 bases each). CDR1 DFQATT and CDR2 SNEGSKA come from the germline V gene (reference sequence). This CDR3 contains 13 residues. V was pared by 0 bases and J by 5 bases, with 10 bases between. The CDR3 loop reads CSARDWDVETQYF. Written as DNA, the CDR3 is TGCAGTGCTAGAGATTGGGACGTGGAGACCCAGTACTTC.

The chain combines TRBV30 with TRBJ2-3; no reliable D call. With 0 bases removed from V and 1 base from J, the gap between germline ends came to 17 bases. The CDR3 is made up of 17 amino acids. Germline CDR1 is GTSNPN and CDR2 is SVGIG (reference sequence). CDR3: CAWSVLGSGRRTDTQYF. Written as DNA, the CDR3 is TGTGCCTGGAGTGTACTCGGCTCAGGTCGTCGCACAGATACGCAGTATTTT. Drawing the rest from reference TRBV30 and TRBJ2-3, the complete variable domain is SQTIHQWPATLVQPVGSPLSLECTVEGTSNPNLYWYRQAAGRGLQLLFYSVGIGQISSEVPQNLSASRPQDRQFILSSKKLLLSDSGFYLCAWSVLGSGRRTDTQYFGPGTRLTVL.

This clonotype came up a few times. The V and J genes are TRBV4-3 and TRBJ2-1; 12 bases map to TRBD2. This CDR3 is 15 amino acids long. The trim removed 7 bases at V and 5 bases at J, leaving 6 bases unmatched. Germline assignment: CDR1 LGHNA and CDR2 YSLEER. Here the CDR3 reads CASTRTSGNNNEQFF. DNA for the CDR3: TGCGCCAGCACCCGGACTAGCGGGAACAACAATGAGCAGTTCTTC.

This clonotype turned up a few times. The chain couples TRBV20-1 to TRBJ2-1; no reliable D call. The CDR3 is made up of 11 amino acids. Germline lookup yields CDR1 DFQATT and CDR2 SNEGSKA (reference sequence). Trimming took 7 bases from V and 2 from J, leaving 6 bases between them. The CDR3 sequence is CSVTAYNEQFF. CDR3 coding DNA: TGCAGTGTGACCGCCTACAATGAGCAGTTCTTC.

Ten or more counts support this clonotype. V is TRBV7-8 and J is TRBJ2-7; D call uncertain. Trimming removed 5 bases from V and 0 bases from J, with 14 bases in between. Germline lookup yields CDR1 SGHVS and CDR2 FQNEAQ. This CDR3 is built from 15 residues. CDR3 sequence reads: CASSPGAPSSYEQYF. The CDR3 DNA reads TGTGCCAGCAGCCCCGGAGCACCGAGCTCCTACGAGCAGTACTTC.

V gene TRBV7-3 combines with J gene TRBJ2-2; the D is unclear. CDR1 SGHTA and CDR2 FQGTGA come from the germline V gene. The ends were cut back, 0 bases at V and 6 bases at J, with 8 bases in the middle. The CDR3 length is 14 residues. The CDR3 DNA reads TGTGCCAGCAGCTTAACGAGGTCATCCGGGGAGCTGTTTTTT. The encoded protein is CASSLTRSSGELFF.

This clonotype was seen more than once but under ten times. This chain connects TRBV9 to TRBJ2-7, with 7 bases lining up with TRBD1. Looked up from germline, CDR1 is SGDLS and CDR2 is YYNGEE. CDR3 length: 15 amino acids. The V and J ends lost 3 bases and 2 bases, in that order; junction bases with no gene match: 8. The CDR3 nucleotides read TGTGCCAGCAGCGCCGAACCGGGACAGCCCTACGAGCAGTACTTC. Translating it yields CASSAEPGQPYEQYF.

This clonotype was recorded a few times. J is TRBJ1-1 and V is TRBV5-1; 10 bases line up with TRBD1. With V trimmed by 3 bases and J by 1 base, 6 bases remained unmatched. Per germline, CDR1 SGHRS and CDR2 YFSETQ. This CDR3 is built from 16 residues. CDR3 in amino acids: CASSWGQGPANTEAFF. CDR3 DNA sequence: TGCGCCAGCAGCTGGGGACAGGGGCCTGCGAACACTGAAGCTTTCTTT.

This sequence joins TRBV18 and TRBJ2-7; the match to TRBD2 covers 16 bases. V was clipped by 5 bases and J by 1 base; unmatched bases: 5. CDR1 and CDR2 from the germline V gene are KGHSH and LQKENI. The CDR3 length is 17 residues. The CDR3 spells CASSAGGLAGGSYEQYF. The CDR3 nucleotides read TGTGCCAGCTCAGCAGGGGGACTAGCGGGAGGGTCCTACGAGCAGTACTTC.

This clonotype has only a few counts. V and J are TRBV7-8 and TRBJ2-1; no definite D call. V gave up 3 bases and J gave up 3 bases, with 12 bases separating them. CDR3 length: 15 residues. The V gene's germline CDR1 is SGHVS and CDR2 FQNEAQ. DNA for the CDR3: TGTGCCAGCAGCTTTCTGACGGTGAGCTACAATGAGCAGTTCTTC. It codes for CASSFLTVSYNEQFF. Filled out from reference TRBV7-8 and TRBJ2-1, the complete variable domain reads GAGVSQSPRYKVAKRGQDVALRCDPISGHVSLFWYQQALGQGPEFLTYFQNEAQLDKSGLPSDRFFAERPEGSVSTLKIQRTQQEDSAVYLCASSFLTVSYNEQFFGPGTRLTVL.

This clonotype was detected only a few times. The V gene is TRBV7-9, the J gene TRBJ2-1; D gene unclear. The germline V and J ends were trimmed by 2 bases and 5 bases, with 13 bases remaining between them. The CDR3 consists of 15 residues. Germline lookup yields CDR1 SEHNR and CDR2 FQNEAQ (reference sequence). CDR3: CASSLPFGANNEQFF. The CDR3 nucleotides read TGTGCCAGCAGCTTACCATTTGGAGCGAACAATGAGCAGTTCTTC. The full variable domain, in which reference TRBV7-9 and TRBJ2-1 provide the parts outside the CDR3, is DTGVSQNPRHKITKRGQNVTFRCDPISEHNRLYWYRQTLGQGPEFLTYFQNEAQLEKSRLLSDRFSAERPKGSFSTLEIQRTEQGDSAMYLCASSLPFGANNEQFFGPGTRLTVL.

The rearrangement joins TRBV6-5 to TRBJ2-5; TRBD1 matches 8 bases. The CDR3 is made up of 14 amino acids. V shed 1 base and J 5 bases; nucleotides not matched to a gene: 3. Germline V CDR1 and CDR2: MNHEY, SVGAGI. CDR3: CASSYFRQGETQYF. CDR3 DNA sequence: TGTGCCAGCAGTTACTTTAGACAGGGGGAGACCCAGTACTTC.

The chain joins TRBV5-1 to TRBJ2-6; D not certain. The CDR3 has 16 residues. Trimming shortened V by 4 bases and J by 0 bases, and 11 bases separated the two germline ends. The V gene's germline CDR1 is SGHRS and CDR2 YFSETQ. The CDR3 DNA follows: TGCGCCAGCAGCAGCGACGGTCACTCTGGGGCCAACGTCCTGACTTTC. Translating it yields CASSSDGHSGANVLTF.

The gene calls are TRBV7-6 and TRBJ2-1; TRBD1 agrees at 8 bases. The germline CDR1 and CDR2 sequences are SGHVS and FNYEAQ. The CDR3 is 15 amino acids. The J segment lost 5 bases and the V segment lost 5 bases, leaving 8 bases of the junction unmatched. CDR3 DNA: TGTGCCAGCAGCCACACAGGGGGTGGTGACAATGAGCAGTTCTTC. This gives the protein CASSHTGGGDNEQFF. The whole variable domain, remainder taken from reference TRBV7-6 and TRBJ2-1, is GAGVSQSPRYKVTKRGQDVALRCDPISGHVSLYWYRQALGQGPEFLTYFNYEAQQDKSGLPNDRFSAERPEGSISTLTIQRTEQRDSAMYRCASSHTGGGDNEQFFGPGTRLTVL.

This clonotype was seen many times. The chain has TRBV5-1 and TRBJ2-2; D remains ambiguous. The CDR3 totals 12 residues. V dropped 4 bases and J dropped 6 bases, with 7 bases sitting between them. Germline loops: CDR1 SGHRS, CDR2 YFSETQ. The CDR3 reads CASSLDSGELFF. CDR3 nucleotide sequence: TGCGCCAGCAGCCTTGACTCCGGGGAGCTGTTTTTT.

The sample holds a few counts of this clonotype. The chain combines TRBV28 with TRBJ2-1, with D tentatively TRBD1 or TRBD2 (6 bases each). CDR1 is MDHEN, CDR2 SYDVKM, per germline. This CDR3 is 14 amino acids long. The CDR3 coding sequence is TGTGCAACACGCAAGGGGGAGGAATCGAATGAGCAGTTCTTC. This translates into CATRKGEESNEQFF.

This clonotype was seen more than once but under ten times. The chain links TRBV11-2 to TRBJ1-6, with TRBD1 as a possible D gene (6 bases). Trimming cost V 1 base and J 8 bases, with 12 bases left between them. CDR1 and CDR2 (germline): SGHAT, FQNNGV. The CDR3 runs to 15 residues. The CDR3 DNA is TGTGCCAGCAGCTTAGGCGGGGGCCTCGATTCACCCCTCCACTTT. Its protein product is CASSLGGGLDSPLHF.

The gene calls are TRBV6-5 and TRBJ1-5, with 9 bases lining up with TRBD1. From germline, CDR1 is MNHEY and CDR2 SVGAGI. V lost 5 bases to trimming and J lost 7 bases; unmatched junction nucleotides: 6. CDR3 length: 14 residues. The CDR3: CASSQGQGRQPQHF. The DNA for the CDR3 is TGTGCCAGCAGTCAGGGACAGGGACGGCAGCCCCAGCATTTT.

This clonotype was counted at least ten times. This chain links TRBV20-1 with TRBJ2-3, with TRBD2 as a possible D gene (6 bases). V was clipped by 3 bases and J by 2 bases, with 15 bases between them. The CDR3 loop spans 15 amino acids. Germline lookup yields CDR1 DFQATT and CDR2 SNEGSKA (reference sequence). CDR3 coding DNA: TGCAGTGCTAGGCGGGGCGGTTTTCTCACAGATACGCAGTATTTT. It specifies CSARRGGFLTDTQYF.

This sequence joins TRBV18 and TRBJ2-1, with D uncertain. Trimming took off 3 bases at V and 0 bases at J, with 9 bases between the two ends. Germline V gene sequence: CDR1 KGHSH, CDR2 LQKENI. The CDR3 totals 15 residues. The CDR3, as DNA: TGTGCCAGCTCACCGGAACCCAGCTCCTACAATGAGCAGTTCTTC. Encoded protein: CASSPEPSSYNEQFF. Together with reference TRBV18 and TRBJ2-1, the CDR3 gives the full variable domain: NAGVMQNPRHLVRRRGQEARLRCSPMKGHSHVYWYRQLPEEGLKFMVYLQKENIIDESGMPKERFSAEFPKEGPSILRIQQVVRGDSAAYFCASSPEPSSYNEQFFGPGTRLTVL.

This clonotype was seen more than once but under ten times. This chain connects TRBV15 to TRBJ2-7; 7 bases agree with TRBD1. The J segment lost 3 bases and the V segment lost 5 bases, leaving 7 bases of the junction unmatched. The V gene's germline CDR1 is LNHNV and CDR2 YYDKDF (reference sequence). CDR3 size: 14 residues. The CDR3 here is CATSETGSVYEQYF. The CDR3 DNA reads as TGTGCCACCAGCGAGACAGGGTCCGTCTACGAGCAGTACTTC.

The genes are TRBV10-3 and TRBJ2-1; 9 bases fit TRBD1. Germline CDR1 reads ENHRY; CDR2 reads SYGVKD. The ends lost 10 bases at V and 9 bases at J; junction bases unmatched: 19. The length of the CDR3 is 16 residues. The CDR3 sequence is CATDGGLGQGTAEQFF. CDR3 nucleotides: TGTGCCACAGACGGAGGACTTGGACAGGGGACCGCTGAGCAGTTCTTC.

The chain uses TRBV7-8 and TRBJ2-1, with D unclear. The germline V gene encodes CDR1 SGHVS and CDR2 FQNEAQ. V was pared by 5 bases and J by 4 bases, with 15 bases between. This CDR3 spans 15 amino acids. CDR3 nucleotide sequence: TGTGCCAGCAGCGAGGACCCCCAGCTTTACAATGAGCAGTTCTTC. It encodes CASSEDPQLYNEQFF.

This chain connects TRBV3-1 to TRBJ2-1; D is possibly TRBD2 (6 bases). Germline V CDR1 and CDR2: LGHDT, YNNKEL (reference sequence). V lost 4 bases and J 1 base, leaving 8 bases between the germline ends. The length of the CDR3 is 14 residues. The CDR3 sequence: CASSPGESYNEQFF. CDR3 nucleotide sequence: TGTGCCAGCAGCCCGGGGGAGTCCTACAATGAGCAGTTCTTC.

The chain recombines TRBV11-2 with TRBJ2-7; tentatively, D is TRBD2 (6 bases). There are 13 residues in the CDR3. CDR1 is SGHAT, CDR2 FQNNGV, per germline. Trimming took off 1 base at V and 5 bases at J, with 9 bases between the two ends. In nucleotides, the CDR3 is TGTGCCAGCAGCTTAGCGGGAGCAAACGAGCAGTACTTC. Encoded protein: CASSLAGANEQYF.

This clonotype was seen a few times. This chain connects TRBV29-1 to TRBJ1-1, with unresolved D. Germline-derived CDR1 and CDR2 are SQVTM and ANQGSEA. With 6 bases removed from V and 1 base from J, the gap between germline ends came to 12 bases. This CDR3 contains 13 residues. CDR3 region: CSVQEIQNTEAFF. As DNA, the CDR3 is TGCAGCGTCCAGGAAATACAGAACACTGAAGCTTTCTTT.

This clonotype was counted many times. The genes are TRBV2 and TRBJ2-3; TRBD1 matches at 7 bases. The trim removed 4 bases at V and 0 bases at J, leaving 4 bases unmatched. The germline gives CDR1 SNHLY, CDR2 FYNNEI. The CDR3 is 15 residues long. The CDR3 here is CASSGGTASTDTQYF. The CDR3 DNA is TGTGCCAGCAGTGGGGGGACAGCTAGCACAGATACGCAGTATTTT.